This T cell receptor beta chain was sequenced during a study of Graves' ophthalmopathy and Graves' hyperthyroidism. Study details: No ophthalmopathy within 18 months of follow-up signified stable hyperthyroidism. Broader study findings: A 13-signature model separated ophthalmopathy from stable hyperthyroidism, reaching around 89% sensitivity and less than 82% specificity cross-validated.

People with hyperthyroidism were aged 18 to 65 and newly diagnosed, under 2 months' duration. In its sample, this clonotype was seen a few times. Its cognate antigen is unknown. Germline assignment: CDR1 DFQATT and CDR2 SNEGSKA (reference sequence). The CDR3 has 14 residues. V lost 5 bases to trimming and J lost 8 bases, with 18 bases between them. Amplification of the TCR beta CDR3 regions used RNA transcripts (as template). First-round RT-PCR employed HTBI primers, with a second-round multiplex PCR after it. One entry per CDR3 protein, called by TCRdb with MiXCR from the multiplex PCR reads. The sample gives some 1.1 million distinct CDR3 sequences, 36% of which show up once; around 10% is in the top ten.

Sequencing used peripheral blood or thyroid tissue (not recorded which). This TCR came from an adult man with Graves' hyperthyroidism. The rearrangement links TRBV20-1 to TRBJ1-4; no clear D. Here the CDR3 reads CSAGTAGVGEKLFF. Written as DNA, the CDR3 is TGCAGTGCTGGTACCGCCGGGGTAGGGGAAAAACTGTTTTTT.